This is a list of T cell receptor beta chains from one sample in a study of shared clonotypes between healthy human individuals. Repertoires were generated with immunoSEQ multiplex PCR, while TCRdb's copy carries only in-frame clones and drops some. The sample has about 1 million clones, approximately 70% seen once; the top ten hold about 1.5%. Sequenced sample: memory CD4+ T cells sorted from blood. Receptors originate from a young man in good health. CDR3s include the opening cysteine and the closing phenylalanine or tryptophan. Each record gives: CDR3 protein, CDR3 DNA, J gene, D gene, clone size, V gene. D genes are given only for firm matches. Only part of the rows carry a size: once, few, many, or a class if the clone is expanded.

CASSSGGNSYNEQFF	TGTGCCAGCAGCTCGGGAGGAAACTCCTACAATGAGCAGTTCTTC	TRBJ2-1	TRBD2	.	TRBV7-3
CASSSHEDRAGYTF	TGTGCCAGCAGCTCTCATGAGGACAGGGCAGGCTACACCTTC	TRBJ1-2	TRBD1	.	TRBV11-2
CASSLKVGSSGNTIYF	TGTGCCAGCAGCTTGAAGGTAGGGAGCTCTGGAAACACCATATATTTT	TRBJ1-3	.	once	TRBV7-2
CASSLARTANTQYF	TGTGCCAGCAGCTTAGCAAGGACAGCTAATACGCAGTATTTT	TRBJ2-3	.	.	TRBV7-8
CASSLSVGDRYGYTF	TGTGCCAGCAGCTTATCGGTCGGAGACCGCTATGGCTACACCTTC	TRBJ1-2	.	.	TRBV7-2
CASSPRTSGNEQFF	TGTGCCAGCAGTCCCCGGACTAGCGGCAATGAGCAGTTCTTC	TRBJ2-1	TRBD2	.	TRBV28
CASRLGGTDTQYF	TGTGCCAGCAGACTCGGGGGTACAGATACGCAGTATTTT	TRBJ2-3	.	.	TRBV25-1
CASSLAGTSGLREQYF	TGTGCCAGCAGCTTGGCGGGGACTAGCGGGTTGCGCGAGCAGTACTTC	TRBJ2-7	TRBD2	.	TRBV5-8
CASSGDRATYEQYF	TGTGCCAGCAGCGGGGACAGGGCTACCTACGAGCAGTACTTC	TRBJ2-7	TRBD1	.	TRBV6-1
CASSQIRMGEKLFF	TGTGCCAGCAGCCAAATCCGGATGGGAGAAAAACTGTTTTTT	TRBJ1-4	.	.	TRBV16
CASSLATGQSSYEQYF	TGTGCCAGCAGCTTAGCTACGGGACAGAGCTCCTACGAGCAGTACTTC	TRBJ2-7	TRBD1	.	TRBV7-2
CASTQGVTGELFF	TGTGCCAGCACACAAGGGGTGACCGGGGAGCTGTTTTTT	TRBJ2-2	.	.	TRBV11-2
CASSPRGAGTDTQYF	TGCGCCAGCAGCCCCCGGGGAGCGGGGACAGATACGCAGTATTTT	TRBJ2-3	TRBD2	.	TRBV5-1
CASSFPGDNSPLHF	TGTGCCAGCAGCTTCCCGGGGGATAATTCACCCCTCCACTTT	TRBJ1-6	.	few	TRBV7-9
CASSLDGANVLTF	TGTGCCAGCAGCTTAGACGGGGCCAACGTCCTGACTTTC	TRBJ2-6	.	.	TRBV7-8
CATGTGVQETQYF	TGTGCCACCGGGACAGGGGTGCAAGAGACCCAGTACTTC	TRBJ2-5	TRBD1	few	TRBV28
CASSHPGAGVGQYF	TGCGCCAGCAGCCATCCCGGTGCGGGGGTAGGGCAGTACTTC	TRBJ2-7	TRBD2	.	TRBV4-1
CASSLRGQGGTGELFF	TGTGCCAGCAGCTTAAGGGGACAGGGAGGGACCGGGGAGCTGTTTTTT	TRBJ2-2	TRBD1	once	TRBV7-8
CASSQSGTAYEQYF	TGCGCCAGCAGCCAGTCCGGGACAGCCTACGAGCAGTACTTC	TRBJ2-7	TRBD1	.	TRBV4-1
CASRDRVYEKLFF	TGTGCCAGCAGGGACAGGGTCTATGAAAAACTGTTTTTT	TRBJ1-4	TRBD1	.	TRBV6-6
CASSPSGTGNQPQHF	TGTGCCAGCAGCCCTTCTGGGACAGGGAATCAGCCCCAGCATTTT	TRBJ1-5	TRBD1	.	TRBV9
CAIAGGPNSYEQYF	TGTGCCATCGCCGGGGGTCCGAACTCCTACGAGCAGTACTTC	TRBJ2-7	.	.	TRBV10-3
CASSSGPRGNQPQHF	TGTGCCAGTAGTTCCGGGCCCCGGGGCAATCAGCCCCAGCATTTT	TRBJ1-5	.	.	TRBV19
CASSWTSGTGTGELFF	TGCGCCAGCAGCTGGACTAGCGGGACGGGGACCGGGGAGCTGTTTTTT	TRBJ2-2	TRBD2	.	TRBV4-3
CASSYLALNTEAFF	TGTGCCAGCAGTTACCTGGCTCTGAACACTGAAGCTTTCTTT	TRBJ1-1	.	.	TRBV6-5
CSALGITEAFF	TGCAGTGCCCTGGGCATCACTGAAGCTTTCTTT	TRBJ1-1	.	.	TRBV20-1
CASTVGGTGVQPQHF	TGTGCCAGCACCGTAGGGGGGACAGGGGTCCAGCCCCAGCATTTT	TRBJ1-5	TRBD1	.	TRBV28
CASSALGTGVVQPQHF	TGTGCCAGCAGTGCCCTTGGGACAGGGGTAGTACAGCCCCAGCATTTT	TRBJ1-5	TRBD1	.	TRBV6-1
CASSPRRADGYTF	TGTGCCAGTAGTCCCCGGCGTGCGGATGGCTACACCTTC	TRBJ1-2	.	.	TRBV19
CASSPKTGAYGYTF	TGTGCCAGCAGCCCAAAGACAGGGGCTTATGGCTACACCTTC	TRBJ1-2	TRBD1	.	TRBV5-4
CASTPFGLGLKNEQYF	TGTGCCAGCACCCCCTTCGGGCTAGGTTTGAAGAACGAGCAGTACTTC	TRBJ2-7	.	.	TRBV5-6
CASSSLTSGANVLTF	TGTGCCAGCTCATCCCTCACTTCTGGGGCCAACGTCCTGACTTTC	TRBJ2-6	.	.	TRBV18
CASRTNPGAGELFF	TGTGCCAGCAGAACCAATCCCGGGGCCGGGGAGCTGTTTTTT	TRBJ2-2	.	.	TRBV6-5
CASIPGTANTEAFF	TGTGCCAGCATCCCCGGGACAGCAAACACTGAAGCTTTCTTT	TRBJ1-1	TRBD1	.	TRBV6-1
CASSFIVGQQSYGYTF	TGTGCCAGCAGTTTTATTGTAGGACAGCAGTCCTATGGCTACACCTTC	TRBJ1-2	.	.	TRBV28